This T cell receptor beta chain was sequenced for a study of beta chain features in type 1 diabetes. Across the study: Taken together, all samples contributed fewer than 110 million examined sorted cells.

Points from the study as a whole: Moderate but significant shortening of TCRB CDR3s was recorded in all four CD4+ subsets from Type 1 diabetes patients. Individuals with type 1 diabetes displayed fewer insertions and more deletions at VDJ junctions. Naive, central memory and Treg TCRB repertoires appeared more alike in patients than in healthy donors.

Trimming removed 3 bases at V and 0 bases at J, with 6 bases between. Germline V lookup: CDR1 KGHSH, CDR2 LQKENI. The CDR3 contains 13 residues. Every isolated RNA sample was fully reverse transcribed, so sequencing captured expressed TCRB transcripts. For naive, central memory and regulatory T cell samples, reads averaged around 3.8 million. Only in-frame clones appear in the TCRdb table, and some are missing; sequencing was by immunoSEQ multiplex PCR. The sample has under 300,000 clones; 20% to 25% are singletons. Notes on this clone: Its matching antigen is unknown.

The V call is TRBV18, the J call TRBJ2-7, with no clear D. The sample taken for sequencing was naive CD4+ T cells from blood. This clonotype was sampled from a woman aged 25 to 39 with type 1 diabetes. CDR3 coding DNA: TGTGCCAGCTCACCCGAGAACTCCTACGAGCAGTACTTC. Translated, it gives CASSPENSYEQYF.